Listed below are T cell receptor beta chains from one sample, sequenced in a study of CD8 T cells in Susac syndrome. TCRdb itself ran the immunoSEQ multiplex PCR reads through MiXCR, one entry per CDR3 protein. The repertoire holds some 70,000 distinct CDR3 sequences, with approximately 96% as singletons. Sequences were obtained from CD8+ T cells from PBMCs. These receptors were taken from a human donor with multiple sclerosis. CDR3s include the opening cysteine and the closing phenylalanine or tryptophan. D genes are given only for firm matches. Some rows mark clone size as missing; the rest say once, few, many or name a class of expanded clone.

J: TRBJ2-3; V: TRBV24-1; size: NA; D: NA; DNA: TGTGCCACCGTTCCGGACAGCACAGATACGCAGTATTTT; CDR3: CATVPDSTDTQYF
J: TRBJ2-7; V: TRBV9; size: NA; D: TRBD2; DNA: TGTGCCAGCAGCCCAGACTCGGGAGGCGGCGAGCAGTACTTC; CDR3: CASSPDSGGGEQYF
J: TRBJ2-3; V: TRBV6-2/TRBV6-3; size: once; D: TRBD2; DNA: TGTGCCAGCTTCGGACTAGCGGGGTCAGATACGCAGTATTTT; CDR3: CASFGLAGSDTQYF
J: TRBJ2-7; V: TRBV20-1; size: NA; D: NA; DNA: TGCAGTGCTCTGGGGGCGCCTACCGAGCAGTACTTC; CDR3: CSALGAPTEQYF
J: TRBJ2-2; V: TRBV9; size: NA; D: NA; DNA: TGTGCCAGCAGCGCCTCGAACACCGGGGAGCTGTTTTTT; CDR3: CASSASNTGELFF
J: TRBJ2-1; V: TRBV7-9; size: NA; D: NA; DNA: TGTGCCAGCAGCTTAATCGGGGCGGGAAGGCCCAACGATGAGCAGTTCTTC; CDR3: CASSLIGAGRPNDEQFF
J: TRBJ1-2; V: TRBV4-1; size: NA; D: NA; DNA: TGCGCCAGCAGCCAAGTTAAGGGCGGGAACTATGGCTACACCTTC; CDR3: CASSQVKGGNYGYTF
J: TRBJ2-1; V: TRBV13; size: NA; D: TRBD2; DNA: TGTGCCAGCAGCCTAGCGGGAGACTACAATGAGCAGTTCTTC; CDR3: CASSLAGDYNEQFF
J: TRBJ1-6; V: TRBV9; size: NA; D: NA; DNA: TGTGCCAGCAGTCAGGATCCAGGAAATCCCCTCCACTTT; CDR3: CASSQDPGNPLHF
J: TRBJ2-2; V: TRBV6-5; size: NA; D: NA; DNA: TGTGCCAGCAGTTACGGGGCCACCGGGGAGCTGTTTTTT; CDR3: CASSYGATGELFF
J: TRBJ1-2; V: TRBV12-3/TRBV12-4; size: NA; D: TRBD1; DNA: TGTGCCAGCAGTGCACAGGGGGCGTATGACGGCTACACCTTC; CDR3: CASSAQGAYDGYTF
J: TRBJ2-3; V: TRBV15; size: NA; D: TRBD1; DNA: TGTGCCACCAGCAGGGGCCGGGACAGGGGAGCAGATACGCAGTATTTT; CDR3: CATSRGRDRGADTQYF
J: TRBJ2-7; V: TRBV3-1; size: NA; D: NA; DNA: TGTGCCAGCACACGGACAGTAACCTACGAGCAGTACTTC; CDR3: CASTRTVTYEQYF
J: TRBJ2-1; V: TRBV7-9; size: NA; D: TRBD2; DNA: TGTGCCAGCAGTACTAGCGACTCCTACAATGAGCAGTTCTTC; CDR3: CASSTSDSYNEQFF
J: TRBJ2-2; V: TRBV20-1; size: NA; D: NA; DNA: TGCAGTGTCCGCCACCTGAACACCGGGGAGCTGTTTTTT; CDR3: CSVRHLNTGELFF
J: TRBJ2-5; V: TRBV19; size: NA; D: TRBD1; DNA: TGTGCCAGTAGTTCCGACAGGGAAGAGACCCAGTACTTC; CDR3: CASSSDREETQYF
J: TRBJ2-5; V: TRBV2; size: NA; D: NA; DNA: TGTGCCACTGACAGTATCCAAGAGACCCAGTACTTC; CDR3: CATDSIQETQYF
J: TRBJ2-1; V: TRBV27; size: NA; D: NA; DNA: TGTGCCAGCGCAGGGGCCTACAATGAGCAGTTCTTC; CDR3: CASAGAYNEQFF
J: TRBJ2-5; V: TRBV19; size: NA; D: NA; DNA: TGTGCCAGTAGTATAAAGCGATCGTACCAAGAGACCCAGTACTTC; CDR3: CASSIKRSYQETQYF
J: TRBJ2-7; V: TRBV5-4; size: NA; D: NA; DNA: TGTGCCAGCAGCTTGGACAGCATCTTCGAGCAGTACTTC; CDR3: CASSLDSIFEQYF
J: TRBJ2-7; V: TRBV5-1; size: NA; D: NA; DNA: TGCGCCAGCAGCCAGGCAAGGCTAGCCTACGAGCAGTACTTC; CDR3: CASSQARLAYEQYF
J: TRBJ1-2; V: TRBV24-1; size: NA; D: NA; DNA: TGTGCCACCAGTGGCGGACAGAAATATGGCTACACCTTC; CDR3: CATSGGQKYGYTF
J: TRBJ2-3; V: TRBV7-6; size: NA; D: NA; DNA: TGTGCCAGCAGCTTAGAACTCGGTGCGCAGTATTTT; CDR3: CASSLELGAQYF
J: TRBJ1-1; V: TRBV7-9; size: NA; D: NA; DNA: TGTGCCAGTTCCTCACCCGGTACTGAAGCTTTCTTT; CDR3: CASSSPGTEAFF
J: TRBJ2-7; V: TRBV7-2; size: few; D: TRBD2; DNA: TGTGCCAGCAGCTTCGGGATAGCGGGACACTACGAGCAGTACTTC; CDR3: CASSFGIAGHYEQYF
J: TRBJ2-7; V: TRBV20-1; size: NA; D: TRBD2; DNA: TGCAGTGCTCTACTAGCGGAGCCAGGTTACGAGCAGTACTTC; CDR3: CSALLAEPGYEQYF
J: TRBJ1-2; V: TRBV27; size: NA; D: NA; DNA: TGTGCCAGCAGTGAGGATTACGGACTGATCTATGGCTACACCTTC; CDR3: CASSEDYGLIYGYTF
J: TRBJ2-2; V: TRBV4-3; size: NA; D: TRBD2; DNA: TGCGCCAGCAGCCAAGATCCTAGCGGGGATGGCACCGGGGAGCTGTTTTTT; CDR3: CASSQDPSGDGTGELFF
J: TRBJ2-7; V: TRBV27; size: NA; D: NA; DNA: TGTGCCAGCAGTTCCCCTTTGGAGGGCCCCGAGCAGTACTTC; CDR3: CASSSPLEGPEQYF
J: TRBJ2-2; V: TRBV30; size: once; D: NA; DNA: TGTGCCTGGAGTGTAAGCAGGGCGGACACCGGGGAGCTGTTTTTT; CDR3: CAWSVSRADTGELFF
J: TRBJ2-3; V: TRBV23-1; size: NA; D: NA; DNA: TGCGCCAGCAGTCAGACTTCTACTAGGGATACGCAGTATTTT; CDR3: CASSQTSTRDTQYF
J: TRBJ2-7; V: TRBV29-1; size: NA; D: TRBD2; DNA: TGCAGCGTTGAAGTGAGGCTAGCGGGGAGTAATTACGAGCAGTACTTC; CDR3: CSVEVRLAGSNYEQYF
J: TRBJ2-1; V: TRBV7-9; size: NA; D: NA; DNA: TGTGCCAGCAGATCGGGAGCGAATGAGCAGTTCTTC; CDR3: CASRSGANEQFF
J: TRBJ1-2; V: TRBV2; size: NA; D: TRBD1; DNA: TGTGCCAGCAGTGGATCCGGGACAGGGGGAGGCTACACCTTC; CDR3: CASSGSGTGGGYTF
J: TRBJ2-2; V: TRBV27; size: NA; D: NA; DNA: TGTGCCAGCAGTTTATTCTCCGGGGAGCTGTTTTTT; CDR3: CASSLFSGELFF
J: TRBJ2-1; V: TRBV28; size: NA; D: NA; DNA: TGTGCCAGCAGGGACTCAGGGGACTACAATGAGCAGTTCTTC; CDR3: CASRDSGDYNEQFF
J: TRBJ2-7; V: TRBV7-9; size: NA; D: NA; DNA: TGTGCCAGCAGCTTGAGGACGGGGCCCTACGAGCAGTACTTC; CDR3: CASSLRTGPYEQYF
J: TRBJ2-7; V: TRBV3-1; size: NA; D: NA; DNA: TGTGCCAGCAGCCAACTGGGCCCGCCCTCCTACGAGCAGTACTTC; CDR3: CASSQLGPPSYEQYF
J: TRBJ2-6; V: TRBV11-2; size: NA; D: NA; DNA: TGTGCCAGCAGCTTAGGGGCAGGGATTGGGGCCAACGTCCTGACTTTC; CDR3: CASSLGAGIGANVLTF
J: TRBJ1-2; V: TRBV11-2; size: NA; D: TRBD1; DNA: TGTGCCAGCAGCTTAGGGGGACAGGGTGTTAGTGGCTACACCTTC; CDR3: CASSLGGQGVSGYTF
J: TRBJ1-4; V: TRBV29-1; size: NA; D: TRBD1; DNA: TGCAGCGGAAGCAGGGGGGAAAAACTGTTTTTT; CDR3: CSGSRGEKLFF
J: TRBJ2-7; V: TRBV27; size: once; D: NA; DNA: TGTGCCAGCAGTCCTATAGGGTCGGGACAAACCTACGAGCAGTACTTC; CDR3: CASSPIGSGQTYEQYF
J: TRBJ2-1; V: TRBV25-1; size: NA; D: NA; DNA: TGTGCCAGCAGTGAATATATGGGAACCGACAATGAGCAGTTCTTC; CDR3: CASSEYMGTDNEQFF
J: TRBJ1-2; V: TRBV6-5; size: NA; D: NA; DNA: TGTGCCAGCAGTCCCGGGGACGGCTATGGCTACACCTTC; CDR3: CASSPGDGYGYTF
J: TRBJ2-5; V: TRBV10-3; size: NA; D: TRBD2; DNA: TGTGCCATCAGTGACCTCGGGGAGGGGGAGACCCAGTACTTC; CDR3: CAISDLGEGETQYF
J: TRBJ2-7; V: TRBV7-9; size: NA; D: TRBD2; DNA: TGTGCCAGCAGCTTCCTACTAGCGGGGACCTACGAGCAGTACTTC; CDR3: CASSFLLAGTYEQYF
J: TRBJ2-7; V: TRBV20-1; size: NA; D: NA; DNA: TGCAGTGCTAGCCCCTCAGGGGCTAGTGCCTACGAGCAGTACTTC; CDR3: CSASPSGASAYEQYF
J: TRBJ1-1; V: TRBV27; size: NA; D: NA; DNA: TGTGCCAGCAGTTTGGGGTTTGAAGCTTTCTTT; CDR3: CASSLGFEAFF
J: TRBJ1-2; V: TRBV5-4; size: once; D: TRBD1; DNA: TGTGCCAGCAGCGGAATGGACAGGGTATATGGCTACACCTTC; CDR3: CASSGMDRVYGYTF
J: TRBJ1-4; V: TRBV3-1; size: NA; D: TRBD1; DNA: TGTGCCAGCAGCCCCATGAGGACAGGGGATGAAAAACTGTTTTTT; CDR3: CASSPMRTGDEKLFF
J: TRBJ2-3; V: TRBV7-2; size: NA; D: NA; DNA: TGTGCCAGCAGCTTACACCCTAGCACAGATACGCAGTATTTT; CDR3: CASSLHPSTDTQYF
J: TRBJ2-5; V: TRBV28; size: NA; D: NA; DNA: TGTGCCAGCAGTTTATCGGGCCTAGCTGAGACCCAGTACTTC; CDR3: CASSLSGLAETQYF
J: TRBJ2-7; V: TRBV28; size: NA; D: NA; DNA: TGTGCCAGCAGTTACAACTCCGGGCAGTACTTC; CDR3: CASSYNSGQYF
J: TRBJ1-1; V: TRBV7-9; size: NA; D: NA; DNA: TGTGCCAGCAGCTGGGGCTATGAAGCTTTCTTT; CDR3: CASSWGYEAFF
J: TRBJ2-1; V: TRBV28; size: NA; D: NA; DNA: TGTGCCAGCAGCCTAAGACTCGAAAGCTCCTACAATGAGCAGTTCTTC; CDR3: CASSLRLESSYNEQFF
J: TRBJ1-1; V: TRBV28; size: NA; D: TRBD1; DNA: TGTGCCAGCCGGATGGGGTTGACAGGGGGCCTCGGCACTGAAGCTTTCTTT; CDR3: CASRMGLTGGLGTEAFF
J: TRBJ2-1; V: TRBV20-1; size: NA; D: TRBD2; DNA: TGCAGTGCTAGAGGCCTCGAGACTAGCGATGAGCAGTTCTTC; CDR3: CSARGLETSDEQFF
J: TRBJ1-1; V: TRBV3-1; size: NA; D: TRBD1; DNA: TGTGCCAGCAGCAAGGACAGGGGGCTTGTCGCTGAAGCTTTCTTT; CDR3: CASSKDRGLVAEAFF
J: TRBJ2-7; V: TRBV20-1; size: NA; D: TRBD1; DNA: TGCAGTGCGCGCCAGGGGGCGGGCTACGAGCAGTACTTC; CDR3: CSARQGAGYEQYF